This is a list of T cell receptor beta chains from one sample in a study of CD8 T cells in ankylosing spondylitis. Each CDR3 protein gets one entry after TCRdb re-called the 5' RACE reads with MiXCR. The sample carries 750,000 to 850,000 distinct CDR3 sequences, 12% recorded once. The sequenced sample was blood, either unsorted or a sorted T cell fraction (not recorded which). The receptors were gathered from a male donor with ankylosing spondylitis. Each CDR3 is given with its conserved first and last residue. D genes are given only for firm matches. The size entry is marked missing in some rows and otherwise reads once, few, many or a size class.

TRBJ2-6	TRBV20-1	-	-	TGCAGTGCTGGTAGACAGGCGAGGGAGTCCGGGGCCAACGTCCTGACTTTC	CSAGRQARESGANVLTF
TRBJ1-2	TRBV18	few	-	TGTGCCAGCTCACAGGACCCCCTGAGCTATGGCTACACCTTC	CASSQDPLSYGYTF
TRBJ2-1	TRBV20-1	-	-	TGCAGTGCTAAAACTAGAGGATCCGGCTCCTACAATGAGCAGTTCTTC	CSAKTRGSGSYNEQFF
TRBJ2-2	TRBV11-2	-	TRBD2	TGTGCCAGCAGCCCCTCCGGGACTACCTCCGGGGAGCTGTTTTTT	CASSPSGTTSGELFF
TRBJ2-7	TRBV6-2/TRBV6-3	few	-	TGTGCCAGCAGTCGGGTCTACGCCTACGAGCAGTACTTC	CASSRVYAYEQYF
TRBJ2-1	TRBV12-3/TRBV12-4	few	TRBD2	TGTGCCAGCAGGGGTGGGACTACCTCGAGCTCCTACAATGAGCAGTTCTTC	CASRGGTTSSSYNEQFF
TRBJ2-1	TRBV6-1	-	-	TGTGCCAGCGGCAGGACCCGCTCCTACAATGAGCAGTTCTTC	CASGRTRSYNEQFF
TRBJ2-1	TRBV11-2	few	-	TGTGCCAGCACCTCAGGGCGGAGAGGGAATGAGCAGTTCTTC	CASTSGRRGNEQFF
TRBJ1-6	TRBV15	many	-	TGTGCCACCAGCAGAGGAGGACGTGATTCACCCCTCCACTTT	CATSRGGRDSPLHF
TRBJ2-4	TRBV6-7	many	TRBD1	TGTGCCAGCACCAGGACAGGACCCAAAAACATTCAGTACTTC	CASTRTGPKNIQYF
TRBJ2-7	TRBV12-3/TRBV12-4	-	TRBD1	TGTGCCAGCACCCGACAGGGGGTGCACGAGCAGTACTTC	CASTRQGVHEQYF
TRBJ2-7	TRBV4-3	-	TRBD2	TGCGCCAGCAGCCAAGCGCTAGCGGGGGCAATCTACGAGCAGTACTTC	CASSQALAGAIYEQYF
TRBJ1-4	TRBV7-2	-	-	TGTGCCAGCACCCCGGACAGTCTTGGCGGAAAACTGTTTTTT	CASTPDSLGGKLFF
TRBJ2-4	TRBV7-2	many	-	TGTGCCAGCAGCTTAGCGAGGTTCGCAGGCAAAAACATTCAGTACTTC	CASSLARFAGKNIQYF
TRBJ1-2	TRBV10-2	-	TRBD1	TGCGCCAGCGGACAGGGGTCGGTAGGCGGCTACACCTTC	CASGQGSVGGYTF
TRBJ1-2	TRBV9	few	TRBD1	TGTGCCAGCAGCCCATGGACAGGGGTAGCTAACTATGGCTACACCTTC	CASSPWTGVANYGYTF
TRBJ1-6	TRBV6-1	few	-	TGTGCCAGCAGACCTACCTCGGCACAGGGTGAAAATTCACCCCTCCACTTT	CASRPTSAQGENSPLHF
TRBJ2-1	TRBV6-2/TRBV6-3	few	TRBD2	TGTGCCAGCAGTTACCGAGGACTAGCGGGGTCCTCCTACAATGAGCAGTTCTTC	CASSYRGLAGSSYNEQFF
TRBJ2-2	TRBV12-3/TRBV12-4	many	TRBD2	TGTGCCAGCAAATTAGCGGGAGGCACCGGGGAGCTGTTTTTT	CASKLAGGTGELFF
TRBJ2-3	TRBV7-2	many	-	TGTGCCAGCAGCTTCTCCTACTACCTCCGGATTCCGCAGTATTTT	CASSFSYYLRIPQYF
TRBJ2-3	TRBV7-8	-	TRBD2	TGTGCCAGCAGCCCCATCCTTAGCGGGAGGAACACAGATACGCAGTATTTT	CASSPILSGRNTDTQYF
TRBJ1-5	TRBV20-1	many	-	TGCAGTGCTAGTTGGGGATTTGAGCCCCAGCATTTT	CSASWGFEPQHF
TRBJ1-5	TRBV5-5	-	-	TGTGCCAGCAGCTCCAGGTGGGGTAGCAATCAGCCCCAGCATTTT	CASSSRWGSNQPQHF
TRBJ1-6	TRBV6-1	many	-	TGTGCCAGCACCCCCCAGGGCTATAATTCACCCCTCCACTTT	CASTPQGYNSPLHF
TRBJ2-7	TRBV29-1	many	TRBD2	TGCAGCGCTGGGACTAGCGGGAGGTTCTCCTACGAGCAGTACTTC	CSAGTSGRFSYEQYF
TRBJ2-7	TRBV7-2	few	TRBD2	TGTGCCAGCAGCTTACTAGCGGGGGTTGTGAACGAGCAGTACTTC	CASSLLAGVVNEQYF
TRBJ1-1	TRBV5-1	few	-	TGCGCCAGTCGATTCAGGGCCCGCGGGAACACTGAAGCTTTCTTT	CASRFRARGNTEAFF
TRBJ2-7	TRBV4-1	-	TRBD2	TGCGCCAGCAGCCGCCTCCCCCTAGCGGGAGGGTCAGACGAGCAGTACTTC	CASSRLPLAGGSDEQYF
TRBJ1-2	TRBV18	few	TRBD1	TGTGCCAGCTCAGCGGGACAGGGGAGGGCGGCTTCGAATGGCTACACCTTC	CASSAGQGRAASNGYTF
TRBJ1-5	TRBV6-1	many	TRBD1	TGTGCCAGCACAGAAGCAGACAGGGGAAATAGGCCCCAGCATTTT	CASTEADRGNRPQHF
TRBJ1-1	TRBV6-1	-	TRBD1	TGTGCCAGCAACCGGGACAGGGGGTTTCGTTCGGACACTGAAGCTTTCTTT	CASNRDRGFRSDTEAFF
TRBJ1-1	TRBV27	-	-	TGTGCCAGCAGTTCCCCGCTCAGGGGCACTGAAGCTTTCTTT	CASSSPLRGTEAFF
TRBJ2-7	TRBV20-1	many	-	TGCAGTGCGAGATTGACTATAACGGGAGTTTCCTACGAGCAGTACTTC	CSARLTITGVSYEQYF
TRBJ2-5	TRBV19	-	TRBD2	TGTGCCAGTAGTATACGGGGACTAGGAGAGACCCAGTACTTC	CASSIRGLGETQYF